A single sample is the source of the 3 T cell receptor beta chains below, sequenced in a study of cytomegalovirus exposure and HLA in healthy donors. PCR primers comprised 60 Vbeta and 13 Jbeta primers. TCRdb's copy holds only in-frame clones and misses some; the assay was immunoSEQ multiplex PCR. Seen here are about 120,000 clones, about 80% observed once, and the top ten hold 7.5% to 9%. The specimen sequenced was PBMCs. These receptors were collected from a female donor in good health and CMV-seropositive.

The chain links TRBV30 to TRBJ2-1; D is possibly TRBD1 (6 bases). Trimming removed 0 bases at V and 5 bases at J, with 17 bases between. The length of the CDR3 is 16 residues. CDR1 is GTSNPN and CDR2 is SVGIG in the germline V gene (reference sequence). The CDR3 sequence: CAWSVGAWAGDNEQFF. CDR3 DNA: TGTGCCTGGAGTGTAGGGGCTTGGGCAGGGGACAATGAGCAGTTCTTC.

The chain couples TRBV4-1 to TRBJ1-4, with 7 bases aligning to TRBD1. Trimming took 1 base from V and 4 from J; bases not matched to a gene: 6. The CDR3 spans 16 residues. Germline loops: CDR1 MGHRA, CDR2 YSYEKL. The CDR3: CASSQVRGQINEKLFF. In DNA, the CDR3 is TGCGCCAGCAGCCAAGTCAGGGGACAGATTAATGAAAAACTGTTTTTT.

The J gene is TRBJ2-1, the V gene TRBV10-3, with D tentatively TRBD2 (7 bases). This CDR3 spans 15 amino acids. V dropped 3 bases and J dropped 8 bases, with 17 bases sitting between them. The germline V gene encodes CDR1 ENHRY and CDR2 SYGVKD. The DNA for the CDR3 is TGTGCCATCAGTGACTGGGGGGGGCTTCACGATGAGCAGTTCTTC. Translation: CAISDWGGLHDEQFF.